The entry below describes one TCR beta chain. Its specificity is unknown. These data come from a study of cytomegalovirus exposure and HLA in healthy donors. The CDR3 spans 16 residues. Germline V gene sequence: CDR1 MNHEY, CDR2 SVGAGI. The V end lost 2 bases, the J end lost 2 bases, and 14 bases lay between the germline ends. The PCR used 60 Vbeta and 13 Jbeta primers. Measured with immunoSEQ multiplex PCR; TCRdb has only the in-frame clones, and not every one. The table has about 190,000 clones, just under 75% seen once. These donors counted as nominally healthy when sampled, but unrecorded immune exposures were likely. The study, taken as a whole, reports: In a later analysis, at a false discovery rate of 0.05, 16,951 TCR beta sequences were associated with HLA alleles. The likely origin of a cluster of highly shared sequence variants was a sequencing artifact.

The chain employs TRBV6-5 and TRBJ2-3; D may be TRBD2 (7 bases). The sequencing sample was made of PBMCs. The receptor was derived from a man aged 25-45 years in good health and CMV-seropositive. CDR3 nucleotides: TGTGCCAGCAGTTACGGGCGGGGGCAGACCACAGATACGCAGTATTTT. Translation gives CASSYGRGQTTDTQYF.